The clone carrying this TCR beta chain showed up just once. The antigen is undetermined. This sample was included in a study of OX40 agonist ivuxolimab in advanced cancers. Study at large: Partial responses were achieved by three patients: one hepatocellular carcinoma, two cutaneous melanoma. Study-level points and caveats: Antigen specificity of clonally expanded peripheral T cells was not established.

Germline V gene data show CDR1 as SNHLY and CDR2 as FYNNEI. V was cut by 7 bases and J by 4 bases, with 16 bases left in between. This CDR3 comprises 14 residues. The table came from immunoSEQ multiplex PCR; TCRdb's copy has only in-frame clones and leaves some out. The data contain tens of thousands of clones, around 86% of them seen just once; the ten biggest clones take up approximately 1.2%. This chain links TRBV2 with TRBJ1-1, with a possible D match to TRBD1 (5 bases). The receptor was isolated from an adult with an advanced solid tumor such as melanoma, head and neck, liver or kidney cancer. Sequencing was performed on CD4+ or CD8+ T cells sorted from blood, taken in a trial of the OX40 agonist ivuxolimab. CDR3 nucleotides: TGTGCCAGCACCCGGGCGGGGGGTATCACTGAAGCTTTCTTT. Protein sequence: CASTRAGGITEAFF.